This T cell receptor beta chain was identified during a study of CD8+CD57+ T cells in acquired aplastic anemia. All sequencing subjects had displayed CD8+CD57+ cell expansion on flow cytometry. The CDR3 length is 15 residues. V lost 5 bases and J 6 bases, leaving 18 bases between the germline ends. In germline, CDR1 is SGDLS, CDR2 YYNGEE. The template for TCR beta VDJ and CDR3 sequence profiling was genomic DNA. TCRdb re-called the reads with MiXCR, one entry per CDR3 protein. The data show more than 250,000 distinct CDR3 sequences, about 80% seen once. The chain has TRBV9 and TRBJ1-5; weak D call: TRBD1 (5 bases). This receptor was taken from a human donor with aplastic anemia. The specimen was sorted CD4+, CD8+, or CD8+CD57+ T cells (not recorded which) from PBMCs. CDR3 in amino acids: CASSLAGGLSQPQHF. In nucleotides, the CDR3 is TGTGCCAGCAGTTTAGCTGGGGGGTTGTCTCAGCCCCAGCATTTT.